These 14 T cell receptor beta chains were all obtained from the same sample, sequenced in a study of tumor and adjacent non-tumor tissue in lung cancer. No cell sorting was done before RNA was extracted from the tissue. This non-tumor lung sample came from over 3 cm beyond the tumor edge. Three rounds of nested PCR, following a modified ARM-PCR protocol, produced the TCRbeta library. TCRdb recomputed calls from the multiplex PCR reads with MiXCR, one row per CDR3 protein. The sample has 45,000 or so distinct CDR3 sequences, more than 60% seen once. Sequenced material: distant non-tumor lung tissue. Receptors were obtained from a woman aged 40 to 50 with non-small cell lung cancer.

For this clonotype: This likely comes from a read error, as the CDR3 has no conserved phenylalanine or tryptophan at its end. The J gene is TRBJ2-7, the V gene TRBV5-5; D may be TRBD1 or TRBD2 (5 bases each). Trimming removed 9 bases from V and 0 bases from J, with 16 bases in between. Germline loops: CDR1 SGHKS, CDR2 YYEKEE (reference sequence). The CDR3 runs to 14 residues. The CDR3 spells CAIKPGADSYEQYL. The CDR3 DNA is TGTGCCATCAAGCCCGGGGCAGACTCCTACGAGCAGTACTTA.

This clonotype was detected ten times or more. V is TRBV5-1 and J is TRBJ2-5; D gene uncertain. Trimming pared 6 bases from V and 0 bases from J, leaving 6 bases between. This CDR3 spans 12 amino acids. The V gene's germline CDR1 is SGHRS and CDR2 YFSETQ. CDR3 nucleotides: TGCGCCAGCAAAGTTAACCAAGAGACCCAGTACTTC. It is translated as CASKVNQETQYF.

This clonotype has a handful of counts. A single base separates this from a much larger clone, so it may be a read error. The rearrangement joins TRBV12-3 or TRBV12-4 to TRBJ2-2; TRBD1 matches 7 bases. This CDR3 comprises 15 residues. Trimming cost V 6 bases and J 7 bases; bases outside gene matches: 11. The CDR3 loop reads CASSLRTGVIGELFF. The CDR3 nucleotides are TGTGCCAGCAGCCTTAGGACAGGTGTGATCGGGGAGCTGTTTTTT.

To note about this clonotype: One end of the junction does not line up with germline, which may come from a read error. V gene TRBV4-1 combines with J gene TRBJ1-6, with D perhaps TRBD1 (5 bases). The CDR3 extends over 17 amino acids. Germline V lookup: CDR1 MGHRA, CDR2 YSYEKL. CDR3 amino acids: CASNQYSLRTPNSHLHF. CDR3 coding DNA: TGCGCCAGCAACCAATATTCCCTCCGGACACCCAATTCACACCTCCACTTT.

This clonotype was detected many times. DNA of the CDR3: TGTGCCAGCAGCGGTTCGATCGGCGGGGGCACAGATACGCAGTATTTT. Residues: CASSGSIGGGTDTQYF. This chain links TRBV13 with TRBJ2-3, with D possibly being TRBD2 (6 bases). Germline loops: CDR1 PRHDT, CDR2 FYEKMQ (reference sequence). The V end was cut by 5 bases, the J end by 1 base, with 16 bases between. The CDR3 length is 16 residues.

A note on this clonotype: Just one base apart from a much larger clone, this may be a read error. V gene TRBV29-1 combines with J gene TRBJ2-2; TRBD1 is a possible D gene (6 bases). This CDR3 is built from 13 residues. Germline loops: CDR1 SQVTM, CDR2 ANQGSEA. CDR3 loop: CSVEGGPTGKLFF. CDR3 bases: TGCAGCGTCGAAGGGGGACCCACCGGGAAGCTGTTTTTT.

CDR3 protein: CSVEGHKRTQYF. The DNA for the CDR3 is TGCAGCGTTGAAGGTCACAAAAGGACACAGTACTTC. V usage is TRBV29-1 and J usage is TRBJ2-5, with TRBD1 as a possible D gene (5 bases). Trimming took 1 base from V and 11 from J, leaving 14 bases between them. CDR1 and CDR2 from the germline V gene are SQVTM and ANQGSEA. This CDR3 has 12 residues.

This clonotype occurred a few times. This rearrangement joins TRBV20-1 to TRBJ2-1, with D uncertain. Trimming removed 8 bases from V and 3 bases from J, with 17 bases in between. This CDR3 contains 14 residues. Germline CDR1 and CDR2: DFQATT and SNEGSKA (reference sequence). CDR3 coding DNA: TGCAGTACCCCGATTCCTCCAGGCTACAATGAGCAGTTCTTC. It translates to CSTPIPPGYNEQFF.

Note on this clonotype: This may stem from a read error, because a much larger clone lies one nucleotide away. This chain links TRBV28 with TRBJ2-7, with D uncertain. V was shortened by 5 bases and J by 9 bases, with 17 bases between the two germline ends. Germline CDR1 and CDR2: MDHEN and SYDVKM. The CDR3 consists of 13 residues. This chain's CDR3 is CASSLTGTAGQYF. In nucleotides, the CDR3 is TGTGCCAGCAGTCTTACCGGTACGGCAGGGCAGTACTTC.

This clonotype was seen ten or more times. This sequence joins TRBV20-1 and TRBJ2-3; tentative D call: TRBD2 (6 bases). Germline CDR1 and CDR2: DFQATT and SNEGSKA (reference sequence). The CDR3 has 14 amino acids. V dropped 7 bases and J dropped 1 base, with 15 bases sitting between them. Written as DNA, the CDR3 is TGCAGTGTCCGACCACTAGCTGGCACAGATACGCAGTATTTT. Its translation: CSVRPLAGTDTQYF.

This clonotype was seen a single time. The chain employs TRBV11-3 and TRBJ2-7; tentatively, D is TRBD1 (5 bases). CDR3 length: 12 amino acids. CDR1 SGHNT and CDR2 YENEEA come from the germline V gene. The CDR3, as DNA: TGTGTCGACAGCTTAGAAAGGGGCGAGCAGTACTTC. Protein sequence: CVDSLERGEQYF.

Of note for this clonotype: In this CDR3 the conserved last residue, phenylalanine or tryptophan, is missing, so a read error is likely. V is TRBV5-6 and J is TRBJ2-7, with D perhaps TRBD1 (6 bases). The CDR3 has 16 residues. The germline gives CDR1 SGHDT, CDR2 YYEEEE. The CDR3, as DNA: TGTGCGAGCAGCTTGATGGGGGCCCAACGAGTATACGGGCAGTACTCC. Amino acid sequence: CASSLMGAQRVYGQYS.

Turning to this clonotype: This may be a read error: a much more frequent sequence differs by one nucleotide. The chain employs TRBV10-2 and TRBJ2-3, with D uncertain. The CDR3 covers 12 residues. Germline V CDR1 and CDR2: WSHSY, SAAADI. The CDR3 DNA reads as TGCGCCAGCACCCATAGCACAAATACGCAGTATTTT. It is translated as CASTHSTNTQYF.

In this sample, this clonotype turned up many times. Lacking the conserved final phenylalanine or tryptophan, this CDR3 likely reflects a read error. It is unclear where the CDR3 begins or ends on the DNA, so no DNA is shown, and the CDR3 is as TCRdb lists it. The chain links TRBV5-4 to TRBJ2-1; the D call TRBD2 from the table was never checked on the DNA. The germline V gene has CDR1 SGHNT and CDR2 YYREEE (reference sequence). The CDR3 spans 14 residues, counting both ends. CDR3 region: CASSSGLGTHEHFL.